Shown below are 18 T cell receptor beta chains from a single sample sequenced in a study of blood T cell repertoires in COVID-19. The method was immunoSEQ multiplex PCR; TCRdb's version includes in-frame clones alone and lacks a portion of them. The repertoire holds over 200,000 clones, with 89% as singletons. The sequencing input was peripheral blood. Source of these receptors: a woman in her thirties or forties with acute or convalescent COVID-19.

This clone was seen only once. The chain combines TRBV21-1 with TRBJ2-4; the DNA was not compared with TRBD1, the D call given in the table. TRBV21-1 is a pseudogene. This CDR3 contains 21 residues. The DNA for the CDR3 is TGTGCCAGCACCACTACTAGATTTATAGGGACAGGACCACTAGCCAAAAACATTCAGTACTTC. Protein sequence: CASTTTRFIGTGPLAKNIQYF.

This sequence joins TRBV6-6 and TRBJ2-2; the D gene is possibly TRBD1 (5 bases). CDR3 length: 14 amino acids. CDR1 is MNHNY and CDR2 is SVGAGI in the germline V gene (reference sequence). Trimming took 8 bases from V and 3 from J, leaving 13 bases between them. CDR3 nucleotides: TGTGCCAGCTCACCCCCCAGGGACACCGGGGAGCTGTTTTTT. The encoded protein is CASSPPRDTGELFF.

This chain uses TRBV24-1 with TRBJ1-1; no reliable D call. There are 19 residues in the CDR3. V lost 1 base and J lost 0, with 20 bases in between. Germline CDR1 reads KGHDR; CDR2 reads SFDVKD. The CDR3 DNA reads TGTGCCACCAGTGATTTTAGGGCCGGGAGCAAGCCCATGAACACTGAAGCTTTCTTT. This translates into CATSDFRAGSKPMNTEAFF.

The DNA of the CDR3 is TGTGCCATCAGCCTCTCGGGAACAGGGGCCCCGAGAGCTTTCTTT. Encoded protein: CAISLSGTGAPRAFF. This chain connects TRBV10-3 to TRBJ1-1; 7 bases map to TRBD1. CDR3 size: 15 residues. The J segment lost 10 bases and the V segment lost 6 bases, leaving 17 bases of the junction unmatched. The germline V gene has CDR1 ENHRY and CDR2 SYGVKD.

The rearrangement links TRBV3-1 (or the pseudogene TRBV3-2) to TRBJ1-1; a possible D gene is TRBD1 (6 bases). Germline lookup yields CDR1 LGHDT and CDR2 YNNKEL (reference sequence). This CDR3 contains 13 residues. Trimming cost V 2 bases and J 9 bases, with 13 bases left between them. The chain's CDR3 is CASSQSGVEQAFF. CDR3 bases: TGTGCCAGCAGCCAATCAGGGGTCGAACAAGCTTTCTTT.

The chain has TRBV4-1 and TRBJ1-4; 12 nucleotides align to TRBD1. The CDR3 runs 17 residues. Losses at the gene ends were 3 bases for V and 8 bases for J; bases not matched to a gene: 10. Germline CDR1 and CDR2: MGHRA and YSYEKL. For the CDR3, the DNA is TGCGCCAGCAGCCACCCCGGGACAGGGGGCGTCGGGGAAAAACTGTTTTTT. Translating it yields CASSHPGTGGVGEKLFF.

The chain uses TRBV11-2 and TRBJ1-4; D perhaps matches TRBD1 (5 bases). From germline, CDR1 is SGHAT and CDR2 FQNNGV. V shed 6 bases and J shed 4 bases, with 21 bases lying between them. The CDR3 contains 17 residues. The CDR3 sequence is CASRPGSGLRLNEKLFF. CDR3 bases: TGTGCCAGCAGGCCTGGATCGGGACTCAGGCTTAATGAAAAACTGTTTTTT.

The table lists this clone with a few counts. The chain couples TRBV4-1 to TRBJ1-2; maybe TRBD1 (5 bases). This CDR3 has 15 residues. The V gene lost 0 bases and the J gene lost 6 bases, with 14 bases spanning the gap. The germline V gene encodes CDR1 MGHRA and CDR2 YSYEKL. CDR3 region: CASSQEGRRENGYTF. DNA for the CDR3: TGCGCCAGCAGCCAAGAAGGACGCAGGGAAAATGGCTACACCTTC.

There are a few counts of this clone. The V gene is TRBV11-2, the J gene TRBJ1-5, with 11 bases aligning to TRBD1. Germline V lookup: CDR1 SGHAT, CDR2 FQNNGV. V was clipped by 5 bases and J by 9 bases; unmatched bases: 9. This CDR3 has 15 residues. The CDR3 DNA reads as TGTGCCAGCAGCCCTGGACAGGGGGCGATGGGGCCCCAGCATTTT. Amino acid sequence: CASSPGQGAMGPQHF. Full variable domain (remainder filled in from reference TRBV11-2 and TRBJ1-5): EAGVAQSPRYKIIEKRQSVAFWCNPISGHATLYWYQQILGQGPKLLIQFQNNGVVDDSQLPKDRFSAERLKGVDSTLKIQPAKLEDSAVYLCASSPGQGAMGPQHFGDGTRLSIL.

The chain carries TRBV4-1 and TRBJ1-1, with 8 bases fitting TRBD1. The CDR3 runs 16 residues. Trimming at V came to 1 base and at J to 6 bases, leaving 10 bases not matched to a gene. Per germline, CDR1 MGHRA and CDR2 YSYEKL. CDR3 nucleotide sequence: TGCGCCAGCAGCCAAGTTTTTCAGGGGGCGACCCCTGAAGCTTTCTTT. This encodes CASSQVFQGATPEAFF.

The chain joins TRBV30 to TRBJ1-6; tentative D call: TRBD1 (6 bases). This CDR3 contains 15 residues. V was pared by 0 bases and J by 6 bases, with 12 bases between. Per the germline V gene, CDR1 is GTSNPN and CDR2 is SVGIG (reference sequence). The CDR3 DNA sequence: TGTGCCTGGAGTGTATACAGGGATGGTAATTCACCCCTCCACTTT. Protein: CAWSVYRDGNSPLHF.

This clone was recorded once. The CDR3 here is CASSQYRGDNTGELFF. CDR3 nucleotide sequence: TGCGCCAGCAGCCAATACAGGGGAGATAACACCGGGGAGCTGTTTTTT. This chain joins TRBV4-1 and TRBJ2-2; 7 bases map to TRBD1. J lost 2 bases, V lost 2 bases, and 5 bases had no gene match. Germline V gene lookup returns CDR1 MGHRA and CDR2 YSYEKL. This CDR3 contains 16 residues.

CDR3: CASSPGQASYGYTF. The CDR3 nucleotides are TGTGCCAGCAGCCCGGGACAGGCTTCCTATGGCTACACCTTC. V usage is TRBV3-1 (or the pseudogene TRBV3-2) and J usage is TRBJ1-2, with TRBD1 matching 8 bases. The CDR3 length is 14 residues. Germline loops: CDR1 LGHDT, CDR2 YNNKEL (reference sequence). With 4 bases clipped from V and 4 bases from J, the junction kept 5 bases outside the gene matches.

The chain's CDR3 is CASSQGQGWSYEQYV. The CDR3 nucleotides read TGTGCCAGCAGCCAAGGACAGGGTTGGTCCTACGAGCAGTACGTC. This chain links TRBV2 with TRBJ2-7; 8 bases are shared with TRBD1. This CDR3 has 15 residues. Trimming cost V 6 bases and J 1 base; bases outside gene matches: 8. Germline assignment: CDR1 SNHLY and CDR2 FYNNEI.

This chain joins TRBV7-6 and TRBJ1-2, with D maybe TRBD1 (6 bases). From germline, CDR1 is SGHVS and CDR2 FNYEAQ. Trimming shortened V by 8 bases and J by 4 bases, and 8 bases separated the two germline ends. CDR3 length: 11 residues. CDR3 nucleotides: TGTGCCAGCGGGGGCGTCTATGGCTACACCTTC. Translating it yields CASGGVYGYTF.

The chain links TRBV2 to TRBJ2-2; D might be TRBD2 (6 bases). The length of the CDR3 is 12 residues. Trimming removed 4 bases at V and 8 bases at J, with 8 bases between. Germline V gene sequence: CDR1 SNHLY, CDR2 FYNNEI. CDR3 protein: CASSGDSGELFF. In nucleotides, the CDR3 is TGTGCCAGCAGTGGGGACTCAGGGGAGCTGTTTTTT.

This sequence joins TRBV5-5 and TRBJ1-5; D is perhaps TRBD1 (5 bases). CDR3 length: 14 amino acids. With 0 bases removed from V and 3 bases from J, the gap between germline ends came to 7 bases. Germline values: CDR1 SGHKS, CDR2 YYEKEE (reference sequence). The CDR3 region has the DNA TGTGCCAGCAGCTTGGCCAGGGTCAATCAGCCCCAGCATTTT. Its translation: CASSLARVNQPQHF.

The V and J genes are TRBV19 and TRBJ1-5, with D unresolved. The CDR3 runs 15 residues. The ends were cut back, 3 bases at V and 3 bases at J, with 12 bases in the middle. Germline V gene lookup returns CDR1 LNHDA and CDR2 SQIVND (reference sequence). DNA for the CDR3: TGTGCCAGTAGTATCGGGTTATTTTACAATCAGCCCCAGCATTTT. Protein sequence: CASSIGLFYNQPQHF.